A single sample is the source of the 26 T cell receptor beta chains below, sequenced in a study of memory CD8 T cells in hepatitis C reinfection. Time point noted: pre-reinfection, 55 to 20 weeks before reinfection detection. Sorted cells were sequenced directly ex vivo without any in vitro expansion. Repertoires were generated with immunoSEQ multiplex PCR, while TCRdb's copy carries only in-frame clones and drops some. This table has approximately 52,000 clones, about nine tenths appearing once. Sequences were obtained from naive CD8+ T cells sorted from blood. The receptors stem from a man aged 18-30 years with hepatitis C virus infection.

V gene TRBV7-8 combines with J gene TRBJ2-2; no definite D call. There are 13 residues in the CDR3. V was trimmed by 5 bases and J by 1 base, leaving 5 bases between them. Germline CDR1 is SGHVS and CDR2 is FQNEAQ. CDR3 protein: CASSPMNTGELFF. The CDR3 region has the DNA TGTGCCAGCAGCCCCATGAACACCGGGGAGCTGTTTTTT. The variable domain in full, with the rest retrieved from reference TRBV7-8 and TRBJ2-2, is GAGVSQSPRYKVAKRGQDVALRCDPISGHVSLFWYQQALGQGPEFLTYFQNEAQLDKSGLPSDRFFAERPEGSVSTLKIQRTQQEDSAVYLCASSPMNTGELFFGEGSRLTVL.

V gene TRBV28 combines with J gene TRBJ2-7, with 11 bases fitting TRBD2. J lost 4 bases, V lost 6 bases, and 5 bases had no gene match. The CDR3 spans 14 residues. CDR1 is MDHEN and CDR2 is SYDVKM in the germline V gene. CDR3 sequence reads: CASRNPSGRYEQYF. The DNA of the CDR3 is TGTGCCAGCAGGAACCCTAGCGGGAGGTACGAGCAGTACTTC.

The V gene is TRBV7-9, the J gene TRBJ2-5; 9 bases are shared with TRBD1. This CDR3 comprises 16 residues. Germline-derived CDR1 and CDR2 are SEHNR and FQNEAQ (reference sequence). Trimming at V came to 5 bases and at J to 4 bases, leaving 11 bases not matched to a gene. CDR3 residues: CASSTNRGRELETQYF. The CDR3 coding sequence is TGTGCCAGCAGCACCAACAGGGGGCGCGAGCTAGAGACCCAGTACTTC.

J is TRBJ2-7 and V is TRBV27, with D maybe TRBD1 (6 bases). V lost 5 bases and J lost 6, with 17 bases in between. Germline V gene sequence: CDR1 MNHEY, CDR2 SMNVEV (reference sequence). The CDR3 spans 14 residues. The CDR3 loop reads CASSPQGLESEQYF. The CDR3 DNA is TGTGCCAGCAGTCCACAGGGATTAGAATCCGAGCAGTACTTC.

The chain carries TRBV19 and TRBJ1-6, with TRBD1 matching over 7 bases. The germline CDR1 and CDR2 sequences are LNHDA and SQIVND (reference sequence). The CDR3 has 14 amino acids. Trimming removed 3 bases from V and 7 bases from J; junction bases left unmatched: 3. Here the CDR3 reads CASSIGTENSPLHF. The CDR3 nucleotides are TGTGCCAGTAGTATCGGGACAGAAAATTCACCCCTCCACTTT.

The V call is TRBV27, the J call TRBJ2-7; TRBD1 might be the D (6 bases). The germline CDR1 and CDR2 sequences are MNHEY and SMNVEV (reference sequence). CDR3 length equals 13 residues. V dropped 5 bases and J dropped 2 bases, with 10 bases sitting between them. The CDR3 region has the DNA TGTGCCAGCAGTCTCGGACAGACCTACGAGCAGTACTTC. Amino acids: CASSLGQTYEQYF.

V and J are TRBV9 and TRBJ2-2, with a weak D call TRBD1 (8 bases). V lost 3 bases and J lost 4, with 16 bases in between. CDR1 is SGDLS and CDR2 is YYNGEE in the germline V gene. The CDR3 is 16 amino acids. The CDR3 DNA is TGTGCCAGCAGCGCCAGGACAGGGAGGGGCACCGGGGAGCTGTTTTTT. It codes for CASSARTGRGTGELFF.

CDR3 residues: CAWSVGTHTDTQYF. The CDR3 DNA sequence: TGTGCCTGGAGTGTAGGGACTCACACAGATACGCAGTATTTT. This rearrangement joins TRBV30 to TRBJ2-3; a weak D match, TRBD2 (6 bases). Trimming left V 0 bases short and J 2 bases short, with 9 bases between. The germline V gene encodes CDR1 GTSNPN and CDR2 SVGIG (reference sequence). The CDR3 contains 14 residues. The full variable domain, rest sourced from reference TRBV30 and TRBJ2-3, is SQTIHQWPATLVQPVGSPLSLECTVEGTSNPNLYWYRQAAGRGLQLLFYSVGIGQISSEVPQNLSASRPQDRQFILSSKKLLLSDSGFYLCAWSVGTHTDTQYFGPGTRLTVL.

The chain combines TRBV18 with TRBJ2-1; TRBD2 aligns across 9 bases. The CDR3 extends over 18 amino acids. Trimming removed 3 bases from V and 4 bases from J; junction bases left unmatched: 13. In germline, CDR1 is KGHSH, CDR2 LQKENI. The CDR3 reads CASSPSPGLAERYNEQFF. The DNA for the CDR3 is TGTGCCAGCTCACCTTCTCCGGGACTAGCAGAAAGATACAATGAGCAGTTCTTC. The entire variable domain, with the rest obtained from reference TRBV18 and TRBJ2-1, is as follows: NAGVMQNPRHLVRRRGQEARLRCSPMKGHSHVYWYRQLPEEGLKFMVYLQKENIIDESGMPKERFSAEFPKEGPSILRIQQVVRGDSAAYFCASSPSPGLAERYNEQFFGPGTRLTVL.

Of note for this clone: Germline and junction disagree at one end, which may indicate a read error. This chain connects TRBV7-6 to TRBJ2-1, with TRBD2 matching 11 bases. CDR1 SGHVS and CDR2 FNYEAQ come from the germline V gene. This CDR3 contains 15 residues. The CDR3 spells CAGSISGGDYNEQFF. CDR3 sequence (DNA): TGTGCCGGCAGCATTAGCGGGGGGGACTACAATGAGCAGTTCTTC.

CDR3 sequence: CATSRDGTSGRGNEQFF. CDR3 bases: TGTGCCACCAGCAGAGACGGGACTAGCGGGAGGGGCAATGAGCAGTTCTTC. V gene TRBV15 combines with J gene TRBJ2-1; TRBD2 aligns across 16 bases. V was clipped by 0 bases and J by 6 bases; unmatched bases: 2. Per the germline V gene, CDR1 is LNHNV and CDR2 is YYDKDF (reference sequence). CDR3 length: 17 residues.

The CDR3 DNA reads as TGCGCCAGCAGCTTCGGGACTAGAGGCGAGCAGTACTTC. Translated, it gives CASSFGTRGEQYF. This rearrangement joins TRBV5-1 to TRBJ2-7; 8 nucleotides align to TRBD2. This CDR3 contains 13 residues. V shed 2 bases and J 6 bases; nucleotides not matched to a gene: 4. CDR1 is SGHRS and CDR2 is YFSETQ in the germline V gene.

Here the CDR3 reads CASSLSDTDTQYF. The CDR3 DNA sequence: TGTGCCAGCAGCTTAAGCGACACAGATACGCAGTATTTT. The chain joins TRBV13 to TRBJ2-3; D ambiguous. Germline V gene sequence: CDR1 PRHDT, CDR2 FYEKMQ (reference sequence). Trimming cost V 2 bases and J 2 bases, with 5 bases left between them. There are 13 residues in the CDR3.

V is TRBV7-8 and J is TRBJ2-2; tentatively, D is TRBD1 (6 bases). Germline V gives CDR1 SGHVS, CDR2 FQNEAQ. The germline V and J ends were trimmed by 5 bases and 2 bases, with 9 bases remaining between them. CDR3 length: 14 amino acids. The CDR3 nucleotides are TGTGCCAGCAGCCCAGGGGTCAACACCGGGGAGCTGTTTTTT. This translates into CASSPGVNTGELFF.

J is TRBJ2-3 and V is TRBV28, with a weak D call TRBD2 (5 bases). Germline assignment: CDR1 MDHEN and CDR2 SYDVKM. With 3 bases removed from V and 1 base from J, the gap between germline ends came to 14 bases. The length of the CDR3 is 16 residues. CDR3 sequence reads: CASSLILEVGTDTQYF. The DNA for the CDR3 is TGTGCCAGCAGTTTGATACTGGAGGTTGGCACAGATACGCAGTATTTT. Full variable domain (missing parts from reference TRBV28 and TRBJ2-3): DVKVTQSSRYLVKRTGEKVFLECVQDMDHENMFWYRQDPGLGLRLIYFSYDVKMKEKGDIPEGYSVSREKKERFSLILESASTNQTSMYLCASSLILEVGTDTQYFGPGTRLTVL.

The chain uses TRBV27 and TRBJ1-1; D gene unclear. This CDR3 contains 15 residues. Germline assignment: CDR1 MNHEY and CDR2 SMNVEV (reference sequence). Trimming pared 5 bases from V and 2 bases from J, leaving 15 bases between. The CDR3, as DNA: TGTGCCAGCAGTGTATATGGGAGCACTAACACTGAAGCTTTCTTT. Its protein is CASSVYGSTNTEAFF.

The rearrangement links TRBV7-9 to TRBJ2-3, with TRBD2 matching 9 bases. The CDR3 has 16 residues. From germline, CDR1 is SEHNR and CDR2 FQNEAQ (reference sequence). The V and J ends lost 2 bases and 4 bases, in that order; junction bases with no gene match: 7. CDR3 region: CASSLPSGVVADTQYF. CDR3 coding DNA: TGTGCCAGCAGCTTACCTAGCGGGGTCGTGGCAGATACGCAGTATTTT. Full variable domain (remainder filled in from reference TRBV7-9 and TRBJ2-3): DTGVSQNPRHKITKRGQNVTFRCDPISEHNRLYWYRQTLGQGPEFLTYFQNEAQLEKSRLLSDRFSAERPKGSFSTLEIQRTEQGDSAMYLCASSLPSGVVADTQYFGPGTRLTVL.

The V and J genes are TRBV5-1 and TRBJ1-1, with D maybe TRBD1 (5 bases). CDR3 length: 17 residues. V was shortened by 5 bases and J by 1 base, with 21 bases between the two germline ends. In germline, CDR1 is SGHRS, CDR2 YFSETQ. CDR3: CASSSGGSGGWNTEAFF. CDR3 DNA: TGCGCCAGCAGTTCGGGAGGTTCGGGGGGATGGAACACTGAAGCTTTCTTT.

The rearrangement links TRBV5-4 to TRBJ2-5; TRBD2 aligns across 10 bases. Trimming removed 2 bases from V and 5 bases from J; junction bases left unmatched: 6. The CDR3 has 15 residues. The germline V gene encodes CDR1 SGHNT and CDR2 YYREEE (reference sequence). This CDR3 is CASSFSGGAHETQYF. The CDR3 DNA sequence: TGTGCCAGCAGCTTCAGCGGGGGGGCGCATGAGACCCAGTACTTC. Using reference TRBV5-4 and TRBJ2-5 for the parts outside the CDR3, the full variable domain is ETGVTQSPTHLIKTRGQQVTLRCSSQSGHNTVSWYQQALGQGPQFIFQYYREEENGRGNFPPRFSGLQFPNYSSELNVNALELDDSALYLCASSFSGGAHETQYFGPGTRLLVL.

In its sample, this clone was seen once. V gene TRBV7-8 combines with J gene TRBJ2-7; maybe TRBD2 (6 bases). V was clipped by 1 base and J by 0 bases, with 16 bases between them. CDR3 length equals 17 residues. Germline V lookup: CDR1 SGHVS, CDR2 FQNEAQ. The chain's CDR3 is CASSLESWSGPSYEQYF. The CDR3 region has the DNA TGTGCCAGCAGCTTAGAGTCTTGGAGCGGGCCCTCCTACGAGCAGTACTTC.

DNA for the CDR3: TGTGCCAGCAGCATGACTAGCGGGAGGGGGCTCGGGCACACAGATACGCAGTATTTT. Its protein product is CASSMTSGRGLGHTDTQYF. The chain carries TRBV11-2 and TRBJ2-3; 14 bases map to TRBD2. Germline loops: CDR1 SGHAT, CDR2 FQNNGV. The trim removed 5 bases at V and 2 bases at J, leaving 12 bases unmatched. The CDR3 runs to 19 residues.

This chain links TRBV27 with TRBJ1-6, with 8 bases aligning to TRBD1. CDR3 length: 15 amino acids. In germline, CDR1 is MNHEY, CDR2 SMNVEV (reference sequence). The ends lost 0 bases at V and 9 bases at J; junction bases unmatched: 4. CDR3 amino acids: CASSLSGQEGSPLHF. CDR3 nucleotides: TGTGCCAGCAGTTTATCGGGACAGGAAGGTTCACCCCTCCACTTT.

The V call is TRBV7-6, the J call TRBJ1-1, with a possible D match to TRBD1 (6 bases). Germline CDR1 is SGHVS and CDR2 is FNYEAQ. The V gene lost 5 bases and the J gene lost 4 bases, with 14 bases spanning the gap. The CDR3 consists of 14 residues. The CDR3 here is CASSRGGGGTEAFF. The CDR3 DNA follows: TGTGCCAGCAGCCGCGGGGGGGGCGGCACTGAAGCTTTCTTT.

The chain is built from TRBV7-2 and TRBJ1-2; no clear D. This CDR3 spans 13 amino acids. Trimming stripped 4 bases from V and 7 bases from J, with 13 bases between. Looked up from germline, CDR1 is SGHTA and CDR2 is FQGNSA. CDR3 in amino acids: CASSWPPAAGYTF. The CDR3 DNA follows: TGTGCCAGCAGCTGGCCCCCGGCGGCTGGCTACACCTTC.

The chain has TRBV6-5 and TRBJ2-2; D is possibly TRBD2 (5 bases). With 8 bases removed from V and 2 bases from J, the gap between germline ends came to 12 bases. CDR3 length: 14 amino acids. The germline V gene encodes CDR1 MNHEY and CDR2 SVGAGI. The CDR3: CASAIAPNTGELFF. The DNA of the CDR3 is TGTGCCAGCGCGATAGCGCCAAACACCGGGGAGCTGTTTTTT.

The chain carries TRBV7-9 and TRBJ2-5; D is ambiguous. Germline-derived CDR1 and CDR2 are SEHNR and FQNEAQ (reference sequence). V was pared by 3 bases and J by 4 bases, with 6 bases between. The CDR3 contains 12 residues. CDR3 loop: CASSFGLETQYF. The CDR3, as DNA: TGTGCCAGCAGCTTCGGTCTAGAGACCCAGTACTTC.